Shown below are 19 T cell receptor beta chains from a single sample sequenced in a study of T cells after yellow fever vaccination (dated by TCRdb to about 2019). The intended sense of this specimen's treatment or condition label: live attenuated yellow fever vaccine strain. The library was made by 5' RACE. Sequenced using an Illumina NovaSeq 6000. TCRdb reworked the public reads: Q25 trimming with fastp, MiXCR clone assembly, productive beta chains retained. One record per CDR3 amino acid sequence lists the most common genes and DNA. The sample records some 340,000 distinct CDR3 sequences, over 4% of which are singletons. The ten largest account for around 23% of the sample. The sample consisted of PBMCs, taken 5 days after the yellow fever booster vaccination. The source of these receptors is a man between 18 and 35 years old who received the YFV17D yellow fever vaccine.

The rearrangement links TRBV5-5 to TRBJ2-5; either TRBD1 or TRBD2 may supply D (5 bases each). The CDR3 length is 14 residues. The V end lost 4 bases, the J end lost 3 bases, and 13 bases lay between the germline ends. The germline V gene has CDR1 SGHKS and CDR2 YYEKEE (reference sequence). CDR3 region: CASSRVGTEETQYF. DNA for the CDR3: TGTGCCAGCAGCAGGGTGGGGACGGAAGAGACCCAGTACTTC.

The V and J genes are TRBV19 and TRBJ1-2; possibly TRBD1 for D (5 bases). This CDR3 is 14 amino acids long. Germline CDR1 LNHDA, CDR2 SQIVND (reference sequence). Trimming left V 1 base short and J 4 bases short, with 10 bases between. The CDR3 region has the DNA TGTGCCAGTAGTATAGCTCGACAGTCCTATGGCTACACCTTC. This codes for CASSIARQSYGYTF.

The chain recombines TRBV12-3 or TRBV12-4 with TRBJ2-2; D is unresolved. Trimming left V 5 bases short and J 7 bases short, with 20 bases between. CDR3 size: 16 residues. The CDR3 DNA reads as TGTGCCAGCAGTGACACCGTCGGTAGAGCTTTCGGGGAGCTGTTTTTT. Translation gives CASSDTVGRAFGELFF.

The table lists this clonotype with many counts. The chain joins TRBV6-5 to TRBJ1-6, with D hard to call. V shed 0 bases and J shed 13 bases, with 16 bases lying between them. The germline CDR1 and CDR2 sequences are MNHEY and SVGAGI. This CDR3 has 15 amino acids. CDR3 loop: CASSYSSGHKGPLHF. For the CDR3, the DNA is TGTGCCAGCAGTTACTCGTCTGGGCACAAAGGGCCCCTCCACTTT.

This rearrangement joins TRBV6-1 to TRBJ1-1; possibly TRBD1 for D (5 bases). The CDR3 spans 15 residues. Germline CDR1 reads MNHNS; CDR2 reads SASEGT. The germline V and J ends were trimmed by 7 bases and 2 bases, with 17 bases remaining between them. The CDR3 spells CASKETGALNTEAFF. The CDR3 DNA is TGTGCCAGCAAGGAGACTGGGGCCCTAAACACTGAAGCTTTCTTT.

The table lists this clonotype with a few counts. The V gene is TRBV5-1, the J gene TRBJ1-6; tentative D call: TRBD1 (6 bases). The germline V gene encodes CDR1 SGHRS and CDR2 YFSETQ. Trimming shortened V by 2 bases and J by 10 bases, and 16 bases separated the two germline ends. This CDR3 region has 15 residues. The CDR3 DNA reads TGCGCCAGCAGCTTCAGGGGAACGAGTGGATCACCCCTCCACTTT. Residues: CASSFRGTSGSPLHF.

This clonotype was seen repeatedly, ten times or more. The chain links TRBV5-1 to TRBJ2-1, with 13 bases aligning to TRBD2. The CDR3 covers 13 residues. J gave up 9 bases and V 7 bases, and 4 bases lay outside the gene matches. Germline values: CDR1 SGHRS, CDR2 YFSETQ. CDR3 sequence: CASGTSGVFEQFF. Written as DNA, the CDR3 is TGCGCCAGCGGGACTAGCGGGGTGTTTGAGCAGTTCTTC. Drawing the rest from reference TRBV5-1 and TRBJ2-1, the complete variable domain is KAGVTQTPRYLIKTRGQQVTLSCSPISGHRSVSWYQQTPGQGLQFLFEYFSETQRNKGNFPGRFSGRQFSNSRSEMNVSTLELGDSALYLCASGTSGVFEQFFGPGTRLTVL.

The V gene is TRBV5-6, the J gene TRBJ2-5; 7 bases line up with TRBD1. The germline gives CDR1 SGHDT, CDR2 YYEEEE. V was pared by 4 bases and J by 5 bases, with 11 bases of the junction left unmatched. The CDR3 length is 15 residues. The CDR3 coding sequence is TGTGCCAGCAGCCTGGCGACAGGGTTGGGGGAGACCCAGTACTTC. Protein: CASSLATGLGETQYF.

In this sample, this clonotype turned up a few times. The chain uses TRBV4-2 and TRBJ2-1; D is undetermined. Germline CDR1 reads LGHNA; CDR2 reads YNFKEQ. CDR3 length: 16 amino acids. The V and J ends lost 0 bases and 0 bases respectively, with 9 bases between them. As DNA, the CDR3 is TGTGCCAGCAGCCAAGATTTCCACCGCTCCTACAATGAGCAGTTCTTC. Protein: CASSQDFHRSYNEQFF.

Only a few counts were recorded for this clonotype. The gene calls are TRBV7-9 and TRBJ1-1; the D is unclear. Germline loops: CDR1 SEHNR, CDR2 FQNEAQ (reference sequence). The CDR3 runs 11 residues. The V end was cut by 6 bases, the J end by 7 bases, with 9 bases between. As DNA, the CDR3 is TGTGCCAGCAGGTCAACAGTTGAAGCTTTCTTT. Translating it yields CASRSTVEAFF.

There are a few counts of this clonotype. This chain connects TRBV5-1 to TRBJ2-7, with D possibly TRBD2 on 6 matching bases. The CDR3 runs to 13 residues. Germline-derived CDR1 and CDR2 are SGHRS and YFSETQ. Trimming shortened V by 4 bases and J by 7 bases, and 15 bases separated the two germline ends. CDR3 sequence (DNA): TGCGCCAGCAGCGGGGGGATCCCGGGGGAGCAGTACTTC. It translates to CASSGGIPGEQYF.

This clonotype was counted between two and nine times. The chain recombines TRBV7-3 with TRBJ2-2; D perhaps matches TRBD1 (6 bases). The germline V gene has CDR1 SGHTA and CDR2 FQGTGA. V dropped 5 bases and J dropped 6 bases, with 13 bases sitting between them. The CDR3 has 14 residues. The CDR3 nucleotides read TGTGCCAGCAGCCCTCGACAGGTCGCCGGGGAGCTGTTTTTT. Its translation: CASSPRQVAGELFF.

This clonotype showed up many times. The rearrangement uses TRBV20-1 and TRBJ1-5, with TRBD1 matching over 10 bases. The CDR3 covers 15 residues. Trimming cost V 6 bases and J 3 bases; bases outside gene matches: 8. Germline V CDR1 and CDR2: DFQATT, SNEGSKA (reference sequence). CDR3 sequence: CSAVDRGLYNQPQHF. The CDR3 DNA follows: TGCAGTGCAGTCGACAGGGGGCTCTACAATCAGCCCCAGCATTTT.

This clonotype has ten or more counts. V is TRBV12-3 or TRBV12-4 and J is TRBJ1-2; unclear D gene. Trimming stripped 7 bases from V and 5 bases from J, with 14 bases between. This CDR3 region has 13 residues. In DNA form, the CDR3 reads TGTGCCAGCAAACGAACGACTAGTTATGGCTACACCTTC. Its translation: CASKRTTSYGYTF.

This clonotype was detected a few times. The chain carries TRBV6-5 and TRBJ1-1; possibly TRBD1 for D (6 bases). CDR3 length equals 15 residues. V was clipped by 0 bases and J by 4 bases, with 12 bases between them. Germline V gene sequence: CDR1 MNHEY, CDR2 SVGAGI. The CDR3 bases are TGTGCCAGCAGTTACTCGAGGGGGTCGGGCACTGAAGCTTTCTTT. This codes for CASSYSRGSGTEAFF.

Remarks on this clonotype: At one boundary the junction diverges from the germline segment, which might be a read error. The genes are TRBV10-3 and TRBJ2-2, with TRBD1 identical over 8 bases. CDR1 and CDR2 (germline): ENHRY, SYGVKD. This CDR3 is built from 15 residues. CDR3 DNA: TGTGCCGTCAGTTTTCCAGGGGGCGACAACGGGGAGCTGTTTTTT. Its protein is CAVSFPGGDNGELFF.

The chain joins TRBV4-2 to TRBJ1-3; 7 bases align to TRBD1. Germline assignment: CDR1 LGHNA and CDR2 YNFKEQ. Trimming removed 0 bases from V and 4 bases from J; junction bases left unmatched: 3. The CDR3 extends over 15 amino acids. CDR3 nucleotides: TGTGCCAGCAGCCAAGAAGGGACAGCCGGAAACACCATATATTTT. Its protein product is CASSQEGTAGNTIYF.

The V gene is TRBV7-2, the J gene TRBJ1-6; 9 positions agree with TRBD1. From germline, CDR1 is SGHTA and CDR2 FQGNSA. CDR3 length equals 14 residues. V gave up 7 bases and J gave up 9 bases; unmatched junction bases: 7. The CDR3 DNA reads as TGTGCCAGCAAAACCGGGACAGGGACTTCACCCCTCCACTTT. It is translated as CASKTGTGTSPLHF.

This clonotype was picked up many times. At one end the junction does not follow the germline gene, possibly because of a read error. DNA for the CDR3: TGTGCCAGCAGTGCCGGGCAGGGAGGATCTGGAACCACCATATATTTT. Protein: CASSAGQGGSGTTIYF. J is TRBJ1-3 and V is TRBV6-6, with D tentatively TRBD1 (5 bases). Germline CDR1 is MNHNY and CDR2 is SVGAGI (reference sequence). The CDR3 extends over 16 amino acids.